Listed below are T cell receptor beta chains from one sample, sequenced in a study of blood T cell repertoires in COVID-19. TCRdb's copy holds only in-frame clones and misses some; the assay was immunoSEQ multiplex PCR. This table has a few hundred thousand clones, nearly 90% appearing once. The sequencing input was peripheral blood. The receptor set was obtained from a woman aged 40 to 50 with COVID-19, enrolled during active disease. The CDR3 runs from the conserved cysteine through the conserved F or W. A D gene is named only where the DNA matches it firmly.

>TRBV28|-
CASIPRGGRTEAFF
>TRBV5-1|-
CASRPAVQNEKLFF
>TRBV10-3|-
CAISDYLGARGNTIYF
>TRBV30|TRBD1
CAWSLGTGVSYEQYF
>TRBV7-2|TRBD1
CASGAGQGDTGELFF
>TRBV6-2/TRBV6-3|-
CASSYEDIWETQYF
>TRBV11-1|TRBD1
CASSLNRGNSPLHF
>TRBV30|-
CACPRGGSGNTIYF
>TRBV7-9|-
CASTITPDFSTDTQYF
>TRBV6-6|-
CASSYESRWANEQYF
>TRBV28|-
CASSLRTEAFF
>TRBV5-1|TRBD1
CASSPTGGTNEKLFF
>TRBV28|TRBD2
CASRNSGSGETQYF
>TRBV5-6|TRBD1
CASSSTGGGSNQPQHF
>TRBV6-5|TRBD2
CVSSYRTSHAYEQYF
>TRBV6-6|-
CASSQGQSDTEAFF
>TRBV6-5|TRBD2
CASSYSSGWPYEQYF
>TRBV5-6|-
CASSLANTEAFF
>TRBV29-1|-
CSVEPSRDTQYF
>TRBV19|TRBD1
CASKPGQGRYMNTEAFF
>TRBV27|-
CASSFAPVPTEAFF
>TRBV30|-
CAWSVESGRAFF
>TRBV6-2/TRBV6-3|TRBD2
CASSRRGGSYNEQFF
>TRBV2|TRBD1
CASHRDRGAEQYF
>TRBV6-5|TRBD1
CASRDRDGPEAFF
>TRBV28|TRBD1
CASSIDRALGYTF
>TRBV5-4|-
CASSLAGVQGNTGELFF
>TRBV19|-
CASSIGLPYEQYF
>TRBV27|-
CASSNGPGVGGDNEQFF
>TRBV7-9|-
CASSSNSGQNTEAFF
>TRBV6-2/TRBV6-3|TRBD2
CASSLAGGGNEQFF
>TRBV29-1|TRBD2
CSELQGAGLAGGPEETQYF
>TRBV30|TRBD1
CAWSVVDRGITEAFF
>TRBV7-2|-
CASSPRYSGNTIYF
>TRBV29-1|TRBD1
CSVPQGAGDQETQYF
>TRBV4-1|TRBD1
CASSQVTGVLAKNIQYF
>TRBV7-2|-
CASSPRKPSGEQFF
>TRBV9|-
CASSVVSTPHGSPLHF
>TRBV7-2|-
CASTPRWGHEQFF
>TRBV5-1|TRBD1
CASSQGQPNTGELFF
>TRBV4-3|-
CASSQDGGGFSGANVLTF
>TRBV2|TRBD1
CALLTGENSPLHF
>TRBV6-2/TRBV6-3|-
CASSLKRTQYF
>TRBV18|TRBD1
CASSPGQNYGYTF
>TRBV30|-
CAWSPGQPSYGYTF
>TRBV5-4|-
CASSLSRGNTEAFF
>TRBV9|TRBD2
CASSVAGTSAGEQYF
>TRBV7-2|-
CASSSQPSEPRAFF
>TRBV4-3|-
CASSQEPRVSSYEQYF
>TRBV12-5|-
CASGLVQGNVKNTEAFF
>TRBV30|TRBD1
CAWSLRDSMNTEAFF
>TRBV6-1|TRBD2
CASSEASGDTGELFF